Each of the 22 T cell receptor beta chains below was sequenced from the same sample in a study of T cells in Graves' hyperthyroidism and ophthalmopathy. Amplification of TCR beta CDR3 regions used RNA as the template. During a first-round RT-PCR of the TCR CDR3, the HTBI primer set was used. MiXCR, applied by TCRdb to the multiplex PCR reads, yields one record per CDR3 protein. Of hundreds of thousands of distinct CDR3 sequences detected, around 39% appear once; the ten largest clones hold 7.5% to 9.5%. Sequences were obtained from blood. Source of these receptors: a man younger than 35 with Graves' hyperthyroidism.

This chain uses TRBV19 with TRBJ2-2; no clear D gene. Germline V gives CDR1 LNHDA, CDR2 SQIVND (reference sequence). V dropped 10 bases and J dropped 1 base, with 7 bases sitting between them. CDR3 size: 12 residues. CDR3 sequence reads: CATRMNTGELFF. The CDR3 DNA follows: TGTGCCACCCGTATGAACACCGGGGAGCTGTTTTTT. The variable domain in full, completed from reference TRBV19 and TRBJ2-2, reads DGGITQSPKYLFRKEGQNVTLSCEQNLNHDAMYWYRQDPGQGLRLIYYSQIVNDFQKGDIAEGYSVSREKKESFPLTVTSAQKNPTAFYLCATRMNTGELFFGEGSRLTVL.

This chain connects TRBV12-3 or TRBV12-4 to TRBJ2-2; 12 bases match TRBD2. With V trimmed by 7 bases and J by 6 bases, 9 bases remained unmatched. CDR3 length equals 16 residues. CDR3 region: CASIPRLAGEAGELFF. The CDR3 DNA sequence: TGTGCCAGCATCCCAAGACTAGCGGGAGAGGCCGGGGAGCTGTTTTTT.

This clonotype came up many times. The V gene is TRBV29-1, the J gene TRBJ1-4; D not certain. V was shortened by 7 bases and J by 1 base, with 7 bases between the two germline ends. There are 12 residues in the CDR3. The germline V gene encodes CDR1 SQVTM and CDR2 ANQGSEA. CDR3 sequence reads: CSGGRTNEKLFF. The CDR3 nucleotides read TGCAGCGGGGGTAGAACTAATGAAAAACTGTTTTTT.

This chain uses TRBV15 with TRBJ2-5; 7 bases fit TRBD2. Per germline, CDR1 LNHNV and CDR2 YYDKDF (reference sequence). The CDR3 is 12 amino acids. Unmatched junction bases numbered 8, after V lost 11 bases and J lost 5 bases. The CDR3 loop is CAPPAGIETQYF. The CDR3 DNA sequence: TGTGCCCCTCCAGCGGGGATCGAGACCCAGTACTTC.

Worth noting for this clonotype: The junction and the germline gene differ at one end; a read error may be behind it. The V and J genes are TRBV20-1 and TRBJ1-3; D possibly corresponds to TRBD1 (5 bases). The CDR3 has 14 residues. Per the germline V gene, CDR1 is DFQATT and CDR2 is SNEGSKA (reference sequence). Written as DNA, the CDR3 is TGCAGTGCTACCAGGGCACGCTCTGGAGACACCATATATTTT. This gives the protein CSATRARSGDTIYF.

This clonotype occurred many times. The chain links TRBV7-9 to TRBJ1-2, with 7 nucleotides matching TRBD1. CDR1 is SEHNR, CDR2 FQNEAQ, per germline (reference sequence). CDR3 length: 14 amino acids. The trim removed 0 bases at V and 8 bases at J, leaving 6 bases unmatched. The CDR3 DNA sequence: TGTGCCAGCAGCTTAGCCGGGACAGAGACAGGCTACACCTTC. Amino acids: CASSLAGTETGYTF. Drawing the rest from reference TRBV7-9 and TRBJ1-2, the complete variable domain is DTGVSQNPRHKITKRGQNVTFRCDPISEHNRLYWYRQTLGQGPEFLTYFQNEAQLEKSRLLSDRFSAERPKGSFSTLEIQRTEQGDSAMYLCASSLAGTETGYTFGSGTRLTVV.

The chain recombines TRBV20-1 with TRBJ2-2; D gene uncertain. The CDR3 is 14 residues long. Germline V gene sequence: CDR1 DFQATT, CDR2 SNEGSKA (reference sequence). Trimming pared 1 base from V and 1 base from J, leaving 7 bases between. The CDR3 DNA reads as TGCAGTGCTAGAGGACTTCAGAACACCGGGGAGCTGTTTTTT. Translating gives CSARGLQNTGELFF.

The gene calls are TRBV6-5 and TRBJ2-7; 7 bases are a match to TRBD2. The V and J ends lost 8 bases and 2 bases, in that order; junction bases with no gene match: 9. The germline V gene has CDR1 MNHEY and CDR2 SVGAGI. The CDR3 has 14 residues. CDR3 nucleotides: TGTGCCAGCTCGAGCGGGGTAGGTACCTACGAGCAGTACTTC. Its translation is CASSSGVGTYEQYF.

As to this clonotype: A much larger clonotype is one base distant, so this may be a read error. In DNA, the CDR3 is TGTGCCAGCAGCTTACTGGACAGGAACTATGGCTACACCTTC. This translates into CASSLLDRNYGYTF. The rearrangement joins TRBV11-1 to TRBJ1-2, with 7 bases identical to TRBD1. The germline gives CDR1 SGHAT, CDR2 FQDESV (reference sequence). The V segment lost 2 bases and the J segment 2 bases; nucleotides outside the gene matches: 2. The CDR3 has 14 amino acids.

This clonotype was recorded at least ten times. The V gene is TRBV7-8, the J gene TRBJ2-5; no definite D call. The V and J ends lost 5 bases and 5 bases respectively, with 12 bases between them. CDR1 and CDR2 (germline): SGHVS, FQNEAQ. The CDR3 has 13 residues. The CDR3 DNA sequence: TGTGCCAGCAGCCGCAGCCGGACGGAGACCCAGTACTTC. This sequence encodes CASSRSRTETQYF.

Only a few counts were recorded for this clonotype. The V call is TRBV20-1, the J call TRBJ2-7; no clear D. This CDR3 has 15 amino acids. Trimming pared 5 bases from V and 2 bases from J, leaving 19 bases between. Per germline, CDR1 DFQATT and CDR2 SNEGSKA (reference sequence). CDR3 protein: CSALRPGAGPYEQYF. The CDR3 coding sequence is TGCAGTGCTCTGAGGCCAGGTGCTGGGCCCTACGAGCAGTACTTC.

The gene calls are TRBV7-2 and TRBJ1-2, with a possible D match to TRBD1 (5 bases). The CDR3 is 14 residues long. The germline V gene has CDR1 SGHTA and CDR2 FQGNSA. The V gene lost 5 bases and the J gene lost 1 base, with 11 bases spanning the gap. CDR3 in amino acids: CASSRGRVNYGYTF. CDR3 in DNA: TGTGCCAGCAGCAGAGGCAGGGTTAACTATGGCTACACCTTC. The full variable domain, with the rest looked up from reference TRBV7-2 and TRBJ1-2, is GAGVSQSPSNKVTEKGKDVELRCDPISGHTALYWYRQSLGQGLEFLIYFQGNSAPDKSGLPSDRFSAERTGGSVSTLTIQRTQQEDSAVYLCASSRGRVNYGYTFGSGTRLTVV.

The genes are TRBV7-3 and TRBJ2-5; 8 bases align to TRBD2. V shed 3 bases, J shed 1 base, and the junction held 7 bases outside the gene matches. This CDR3 is 16 amino acids long. The germline V gene has CDR1 SGHTA and CDR2 FQGTGA. As DNA, the CDR3 is TGTGCCAGCAGCTTCACCTTGGCGGGGGGCCAAGAGACCCAGTACTTC. The encoded protein is CASSFTLAGGQETQYF.

This clonotype showed up just a few times. At one end the junction does not follow the germline gene, possibly because of a read error. V is TRBV5-1 and J is TRBJ2-7, with 9 bases aligning to TRBD2. The CDR3 covers 16 residues. Germline CDR1 and CDR2: SGHRS and YFSETQ. CDR3: CASSQEVAGAPYEQYF. DNA of the CDR3: TGTGCCAGCAGCCAAGAGGTAGCGGGAGCCCCTTACGAGCAGTACTTC.

The chain recombines TRBV25-1 with TRBJ1-2; D possibly corresponds to TRBD1 (5 bases). Germline V lookup: CDR1 MGHDK, CDR2 SYGVNS. The V gene lost 5 bases and the J gene lost 8 bases, with 18 bases spanning the gap. The CDR3 has 14 amino acids. The CDR3 here is CASSLGVQGYGYTF. Written as DNA, the CDR3 is TGTGCCAGCAGTTTAGGGGTCCAGGGATACGGCTACACCTTC.

This clonotype has just a few counts. The J gene is TRBJ1-5, the V gene TRBV10-3; a possible D gene is TRBD1 (5 bases). The CDR3 is 14 residues long. The V gene lost 11 bases and the J gene lost 0 bases, with 14 bases spanning the gap. Germline V CDR1 and CDR2: ENHRY, SYGVKD. This CDR3 reads CALEGVDSNQPQHF. The CDR3 nucleotides are TGTGCCCTGGAAGGGGTAGATAGCAATCAGCCCCAGCATTTT.

The CDR3 DNA reads TGTGCCAGCAGCTTAAGGATGGGGGATGGCGTGACCCAGTACTTC. Protein product: CASSLRMGDGVTQYF. The chain combines TRBV7-9 with TRBJ2-5; D tentatively reads TRBD1 or TRBD2 (5 bases each). Germline V gene lookup returns CDR1 SEHNR and CDR2 FQNEAQ (reference sequence). Trimming pared 2 bases from V and 7 bases from J, leaving 17 bases between. The CDR3 runs to 15 residues.

The CDR3 protein is CSARSTREPYEQYF. CDR3 in DNA: TGCAGTGCTCGCTCCACCCGGGAACCCTACGAGCAGTACTTC. This chain connects TRBV20-1 to TRBJ2-7; D might be TRBD2 (5 bases). V lost 5 bases, J lost 2 bases, and 16 bases lay in between. The CDR3 loop spans 14 amino acids. Germline CDR1 reads DFQATT; CDR2 reads SNEGSKA (reference sequence).

This chain links TRBV11-2 with TRBJ1-2, with a tentative D call TRBD1 (5 bases). Germline-derived CDR1 and CDR2 are SGHAT and FQNNGV. The CDR3 extends over 15 amino acids. The V end was cut by 6 bases, the J end by 2 bases, with 16 bases between. The CDR3 sequence: CASRNEETVNYGYTF. The CDR3 DNA sequence: TGTGCCAGCAGGAACGAGGAGACAGTCAACTATGGCTACACCTTC.

In this sample, this clonotype turned up many times. The rearrangement uses TRBV7-6 and TRBJ1-2; TRBD1 is a possible D gene (6 bases). V gave up 7 bases and J gave up 3 bases, with 12 bases separating them. The CDR3 extends over 13 amino acids. Per the germline V gene, CDR1 is SGHVS and CDR2 is FNYEAQ. CDR3 in DNA: TGTGCCAGCAAGGGGGGGCGCGACTATGGCTACACCTTC. Amino acids: CASKGGRDYGYTF. Full variable domain (missing parts from reference TRBV7-6 and TRBJ1-2): GAGVSQSPRYKVTKRGQDVALRCDPISGHVSLYWYRQALGQGPEFLTYFNYEAQQDKSGLPNDRFSAERPEGSISTLTIQRTEQRDSAMYRCASKGGRDYGYTFGSGTRLTVV.

This clonotype was found a few times. This rearrangement joins TRBV6-1 to TRBJ1-2; D not certain. The CDR3 length is 14 residues. V lost 5 bases and J 6 bases, leaving 16 bases between the germline ends. The germline CDR1 and CDR2 sequences are MNHNS and SASEGT. The CDR3 loop is CASSPRGGADGYTF. CDR3 bases: TGTGCCAGCAGTCCCCGGGGAGGAGCGGATGGCTACACCTTC.

At least ten counts were recorded for this clonotype. The rearrangement uses TRBV2 and TRBJ1-3; unclear D gene. V was pared by 6 bases and J by 4 bases, with 13 bases between. The CDR3 extends over 14 amino acids. Germline V gene lookup returns CDR1 SNHLY and CDR2 FYNNEI. The CDR3 region has the DNA TGTGCCAGCAGCCAGGCTGAGCGGGGAAACACCATATATTTT. Translated: CASSQAERGNTIYF.